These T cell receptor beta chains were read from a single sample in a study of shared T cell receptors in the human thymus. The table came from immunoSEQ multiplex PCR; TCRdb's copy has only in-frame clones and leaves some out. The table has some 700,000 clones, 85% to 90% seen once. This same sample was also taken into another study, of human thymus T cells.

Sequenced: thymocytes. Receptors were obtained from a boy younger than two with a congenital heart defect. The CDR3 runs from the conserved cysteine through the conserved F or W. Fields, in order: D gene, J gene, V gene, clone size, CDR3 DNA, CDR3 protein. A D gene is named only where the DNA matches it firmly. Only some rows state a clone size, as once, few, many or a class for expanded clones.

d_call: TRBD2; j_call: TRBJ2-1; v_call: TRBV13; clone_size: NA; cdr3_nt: TGTGCCAGCAGCTTGGCCCCTCAGAGGAGCGGGAGTTACAATGAGCAGTTCTTC; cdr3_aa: CASSLAPQRSGSYNEQFF
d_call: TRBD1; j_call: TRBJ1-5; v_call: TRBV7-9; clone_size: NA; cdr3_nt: TGTGCCAGCAGCCTGTCGGGACAGGCCCAGCATTTT; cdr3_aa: CASSLSGQAQHF
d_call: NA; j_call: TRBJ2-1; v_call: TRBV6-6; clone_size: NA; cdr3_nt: TGTGCCAGCAGAGACAGTTCGTTGGCCTACAATGAGCAGTTCTTC; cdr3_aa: CASRDSSLAYNEQFF
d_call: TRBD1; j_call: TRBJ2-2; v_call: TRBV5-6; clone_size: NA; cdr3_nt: TGTGCCAGCAGCTTGGGACAGGGGGCTGGCGGGGAGCTGTTTTTT; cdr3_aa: CASSLGQGAGGELFF
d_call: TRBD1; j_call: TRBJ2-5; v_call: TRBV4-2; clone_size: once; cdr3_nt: TGTGCCAGCAGCCAAGATCGGACAGGGACGGAGACCCAGTACTTC; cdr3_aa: CASSQDRTGTETQYF
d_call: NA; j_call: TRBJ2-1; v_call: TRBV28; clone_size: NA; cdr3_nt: TGTGCCAGCAAACGGGGCTGGACAGACTCCTACAATGAGCAGTTCTTC; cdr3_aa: CASKRGWTDSYNEQFF
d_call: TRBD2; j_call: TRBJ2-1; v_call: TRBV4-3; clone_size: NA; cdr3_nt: TGCGCCAGCAGCCAACATGGCGGGAGTTCCCCCAATGAGCAGTTCTTC; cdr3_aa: CASSQHGGSSPNEQFF
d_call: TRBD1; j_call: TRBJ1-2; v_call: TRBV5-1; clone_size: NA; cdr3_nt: TGCGCCAGCAGCTTCGGGACAGGGGGCTTAGTTAGGTATGGCTACCCCTTC; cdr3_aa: CASSFGTGGLVRYGYPF
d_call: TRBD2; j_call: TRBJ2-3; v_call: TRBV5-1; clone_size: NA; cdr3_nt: TGCGCCAGCAGCTTGAGACTAGCGGGAGGGTCCACAGATACGCAGTATTTT; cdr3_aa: CASSLRLAGGSTDTQYF
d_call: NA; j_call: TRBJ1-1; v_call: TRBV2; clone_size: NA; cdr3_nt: TGTGCCAGCAGTGTCCGTGCCGGGAACACTGAAGCTTTCTTT; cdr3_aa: CASSVRAGNTEAFF
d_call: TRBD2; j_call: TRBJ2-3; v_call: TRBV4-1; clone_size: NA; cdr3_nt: TGCGCCAGCAGCCACACTAGCGGGAGAACAGATACGCAGTATTTT; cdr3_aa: CASSHTSGRTDTQYF
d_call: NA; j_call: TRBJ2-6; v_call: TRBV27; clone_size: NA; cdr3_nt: TGTGCCAGCAGTTTCAGGGGCTCTGGGGCCAACGTCCTGACTTTC; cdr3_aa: CASSFRGSGANVLTF
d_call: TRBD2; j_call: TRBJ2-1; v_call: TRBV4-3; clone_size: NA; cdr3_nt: TGCGCCAGCAGCCAATTAGCGGGGGTGGGGAATGAGCAGTTCTTC; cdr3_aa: CASSQLAGVGNEQFF
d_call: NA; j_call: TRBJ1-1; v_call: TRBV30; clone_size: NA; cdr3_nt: TGTGCCTGGAGTAACTACGGTGAAGCTTTCTTT; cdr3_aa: CAWSNYGEAFF
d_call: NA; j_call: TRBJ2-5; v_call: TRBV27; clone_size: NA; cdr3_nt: TGTGCCCGTCCGCAAGAGACCCAGTACTTC; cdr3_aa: CARPQETQYF
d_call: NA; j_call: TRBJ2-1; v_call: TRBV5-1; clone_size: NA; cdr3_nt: TGCGCCAGCAGCTTGGAGGGGGAGGGACATATCTCCTACAATGAGCAGTTCTTC; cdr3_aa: CASSLEGEGHISYNEQFF
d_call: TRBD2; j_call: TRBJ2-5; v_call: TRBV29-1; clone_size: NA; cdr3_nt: TGCAGCGTTGAATTGCGGGAGGTGGGAGAGACCCAGTACTTC; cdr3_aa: CSVELREVGETQYF
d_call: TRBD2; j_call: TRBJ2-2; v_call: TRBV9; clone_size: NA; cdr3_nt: TGTGCCAGCAGCGTATCCCTTAGCGGGTCGAACACCGGGGAGCTGTTTTTT; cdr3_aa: CASSVSLSGSNTGELFF
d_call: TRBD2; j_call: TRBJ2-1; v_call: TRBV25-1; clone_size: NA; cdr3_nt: TGTGCCAGCAGTGAATATGGGACTAGCGGAGGGTGTGAGCAGTTCTTC; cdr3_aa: CASSEYGTSGGCEQFF
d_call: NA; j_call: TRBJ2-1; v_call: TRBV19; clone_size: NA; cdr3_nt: TGTGCCAGTAGTATATCCAGGGGCTATGAGCAGTTCTTC; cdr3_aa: CASSISRGYEQFF
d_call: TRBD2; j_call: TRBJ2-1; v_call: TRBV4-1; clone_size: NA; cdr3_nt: TGCGCCAGCAGCCTAGGAGATAGACTAGCGGCCCACAATGAGCAGTTCTTC; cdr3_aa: CASSLGDRLAAHNEQFF
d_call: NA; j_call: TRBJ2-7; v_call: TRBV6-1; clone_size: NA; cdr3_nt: TGTGCCAGCAGGGACAGCTCTGCCTACGAGCAGTACTTC; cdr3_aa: CASRDSSAYEQYF
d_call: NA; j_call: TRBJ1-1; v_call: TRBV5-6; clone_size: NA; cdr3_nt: TGTGCCAGCAGCCCCCCTGCGGGGCGCGTGAACACTGAAGCTTTCTTT; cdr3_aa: CASSPPAGRVNTEAFF
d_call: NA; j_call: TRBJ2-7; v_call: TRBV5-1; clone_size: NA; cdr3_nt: TGCGCCAGCAGCTTGGATATTTTTTTCGAGCAGTACTTC; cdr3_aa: CASSLDIFFEQYF
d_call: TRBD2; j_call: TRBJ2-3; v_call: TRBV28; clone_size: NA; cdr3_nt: TGTGCCAGCAGCCCCAAGGACGTCCGGGGGGCGCAGTATTTT; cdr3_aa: CASSPKDVRGAQYF
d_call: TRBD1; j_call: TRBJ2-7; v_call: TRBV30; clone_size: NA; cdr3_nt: TGTGCCTGGAGGAGGGGGCCAGTCTCCTACGAGCAGTACTTC; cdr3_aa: CAWRRGPVSYEQYF
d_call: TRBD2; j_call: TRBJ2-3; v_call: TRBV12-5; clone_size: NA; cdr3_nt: TGTGCTAGTGGTTTAGGCGGGAGCCAGATCACAGATACGCAGTATTTT; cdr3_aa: CASGLGGSQITDTQYF
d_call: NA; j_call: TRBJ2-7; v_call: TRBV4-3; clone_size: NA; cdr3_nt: TGCGCCAGCAGCCTCGGACTGCTGATGGGCCCTAGCTCCTACGAGCAGTACTTC; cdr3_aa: CASSLGLLMGPSSYEQYF
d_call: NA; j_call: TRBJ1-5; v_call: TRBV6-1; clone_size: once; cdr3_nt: TGTGCCAGCAGTGGTCAGGATAGCAATCAGCCCCAGCATTTT; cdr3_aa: CASSGQDSNQPQHF
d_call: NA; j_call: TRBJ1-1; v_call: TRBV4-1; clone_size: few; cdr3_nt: TGCGCCAGCAGCCAAGATGGCCGGGGGGACACTGAAGCTTTCTTT; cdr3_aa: CASSQDGRGDTEAFF
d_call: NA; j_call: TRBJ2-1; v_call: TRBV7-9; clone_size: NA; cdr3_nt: TGTGCCAGCAGCTTATTCAGGGACAATGAGCAGTTCTTC; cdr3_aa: CASSLFRDNEQFF
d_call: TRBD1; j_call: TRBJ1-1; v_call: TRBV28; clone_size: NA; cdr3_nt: TGTGCCAGCAGTTTATGGGAGGGGGCTGTGGGCACTGAAGCTTTCTTT; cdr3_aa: CASSLWEGAVGTEAFF
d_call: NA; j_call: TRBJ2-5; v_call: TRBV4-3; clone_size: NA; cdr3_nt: TGCGCCAGCAGCCCCCAAGTAGCGGCACCCGTTAGGGAGACCCAGTACTTC; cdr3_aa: CASSPQVAAPVRETQYF
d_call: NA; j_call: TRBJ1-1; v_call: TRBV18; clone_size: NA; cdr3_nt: TGTGCCAGCTCACCACCACCCAGAGGGAACACTGAAGCTTTCTTT; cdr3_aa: CASSPPPRGNTEAFF
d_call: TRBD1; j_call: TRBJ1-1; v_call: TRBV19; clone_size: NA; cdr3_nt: TGTGCCAGTAGTAGCCGGGACAGGGAGAACACTGAAGCTTTCTTT; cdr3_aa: CASSSRDRENTEAFF
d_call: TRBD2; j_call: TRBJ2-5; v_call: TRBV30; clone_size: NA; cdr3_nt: TGTGCCTGGAGTGTACTAGCGGAGAAAGAGACCCAGTACTTC; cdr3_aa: CAWSVLAEKETQYF
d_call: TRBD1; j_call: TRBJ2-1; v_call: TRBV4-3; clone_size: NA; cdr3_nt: TGCGCCAGCAGCCAAGATCTGACAGGGGGCACGGGGTCCTACAATGAGCAGTTCTTC; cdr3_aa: CASSQDLTGGTGSYNEQFF
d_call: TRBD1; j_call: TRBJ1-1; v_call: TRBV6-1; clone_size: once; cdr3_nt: TGTGCCAGCAGTAGGAGGGGGCGGAAGACTGAAGCTTTCTTT; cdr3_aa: CASSRRGRKTEAFF
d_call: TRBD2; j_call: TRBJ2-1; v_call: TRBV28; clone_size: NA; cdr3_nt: TGTGCCAGAATAGGGACTAGCGACTACAATGAGCAGTTCTTC; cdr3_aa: CARIGTSDYNEQFF
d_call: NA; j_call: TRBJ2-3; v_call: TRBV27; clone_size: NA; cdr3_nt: TGTGCCACCGGGTTCCTCACAGATACGCAGTATTTT; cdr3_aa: CATGFLTDTQYF